This T cell receptor (beta chain) derives from a study of Graves' ophthalmopathy and Graves' hyperthyroidism. Study observations and caveats: For separating ophthalmopathy from stable hyperthyroidism, a 13-signature model gave approximately 90% sensitivity and approximately 80% specificity. This model predicted ophthalmopathy progression (sensitivity roughly 64%, specificity 72.22%).

The CDR3 is 15 residues long. Germline values: CDR1 ENHRY, CDR2 SYGVKD. V lost 6 bases and J lost 0, with 14 bases in between. Using RNA transcripts, the TCR beta CDR3 regions were amplified. The authors performed first-round RT-PCR with HTBI primers and then a second-round multiplex PCR. A single record per CDR3 protein comes from TCRdb applying MiXCR to the multiplex PCR reads. This sample yields 600,000 to 950,000 distinct CDR3 sequences, of which 40% are seen a single time; about 40% belongs to the top ten. Points on this clonotype: What it recognizes is unknown.

CAS ≥3, NOSPECS ≥4, moderate-to-severe activity and duration under 3 months marked donors with ophthalmopathy. Sampling about 9.7 ml of fresh peripheral blood provided the PBMCs. The TCR originated in an adult man with Graves' ophthalmopathy. Sequencing was done on a sample of peripheral blood. This rearrangement joins TRBV10-3 to TRBJ1-2; a weak D match, TRBD1 (6 bases). The CDR3 DNA is TGTGCCATCAGCTTTGGGCAGGGGACTAACTATGGCTACACCTTC. It encodes CAISFGQGTNYGYTF.